This T cell receptor (beta chain) emerged from a study of identical twins. In its sample, this clonotype was seen a few times. As yet, its antigen is unknown. Study-wide results and limits: Out-of-frame beta chain sequences displayed weaker excess sharing between twins. Out-of-frame TCR alpha sharing in monozygotic twins exceeded recombination model predictions. Reduced insertions were recorded for abundant cord blood beta clonotypes, with no such pattern in memory repertoires.

The J segment lost 9 bases and the V segment lost 4 bases, leaving 16 bases of the junction unmatched. The CDR3 is made up of 17 amino acids. The germline gives CDR1 SGHVS, CDR2 FQNEAQ. Healthy Caucasians, and only they, were the donors. One entry per CDR3 protein, called by TCRdb with MiXCR from the 5' RACE reads. The sample carries about 660,000 distinct CDR3 sequences, 8.6% recorded once. The same specimen was also included in a second study, on yellow fever vaccine responses in identical twins.

The sequence was collected from a woman aged 18-29 years in good health. The chain recombines TRBV7-8 with TRBJ2-1; 9 bases align to TRBD1. The sequenced sample consisted of PBMCs. The CDR3 reads CASSSLDRGVLWAEQFF. CDR3 nucleotides: TGTGCCAGCAGCTCCCTGGACAGGGGAGTGTTGTGGGCTGAGCAGTTCTTC.